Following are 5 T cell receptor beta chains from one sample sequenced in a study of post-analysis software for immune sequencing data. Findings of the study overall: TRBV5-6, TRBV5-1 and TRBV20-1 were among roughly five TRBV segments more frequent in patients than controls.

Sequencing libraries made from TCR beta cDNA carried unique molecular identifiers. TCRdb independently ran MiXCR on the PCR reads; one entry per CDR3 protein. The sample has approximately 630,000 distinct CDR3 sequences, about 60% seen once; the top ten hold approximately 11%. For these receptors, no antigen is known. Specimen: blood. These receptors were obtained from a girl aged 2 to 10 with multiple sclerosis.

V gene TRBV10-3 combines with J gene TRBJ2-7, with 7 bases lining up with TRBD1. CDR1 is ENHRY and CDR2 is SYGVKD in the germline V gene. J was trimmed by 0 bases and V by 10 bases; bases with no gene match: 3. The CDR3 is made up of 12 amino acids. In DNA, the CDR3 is TGTGCCACGACAGGGAGCTCCTACGAGCAGTACTTC. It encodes CATTGSSYEQYF.

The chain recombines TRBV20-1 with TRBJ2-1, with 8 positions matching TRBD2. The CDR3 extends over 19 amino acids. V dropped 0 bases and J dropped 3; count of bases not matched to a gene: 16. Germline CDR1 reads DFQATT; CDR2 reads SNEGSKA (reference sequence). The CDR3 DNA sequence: TGCAGTGCTAGAGATGCGGCGCGGGAGGCCCCCCGTATCTACAATGAGCAGTTCTTC. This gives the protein CSARDAAREAPRIYNEQFF.

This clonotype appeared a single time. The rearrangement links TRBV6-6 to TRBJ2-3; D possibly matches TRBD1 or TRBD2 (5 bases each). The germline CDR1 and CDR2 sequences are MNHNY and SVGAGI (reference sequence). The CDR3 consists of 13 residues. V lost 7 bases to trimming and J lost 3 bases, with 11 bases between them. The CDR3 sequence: CASNARETDTQYF. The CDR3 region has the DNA TGTGCCAGCAATGCCAGGGAGACAGATACGCAGTATTTT.

CDR3 in amino acids: CASSDQTSSVKQFF. The CDR3 DNA sequence: TGTGCCAGCAGCGACCAGACTAGTAGTGTGAAGCAGTTCTTC. This rearrangement joins TRBV7-9 to TRBJ2-1; perhaps TRBD2 as D (6 bases). The CDR3 is 14 residues long. Germline values: CDR1 SEHNR, CDR2 FQNEAQ (reference sequence). Trimming left V 5 bases short and J 11 bases short, with 19 bases between.

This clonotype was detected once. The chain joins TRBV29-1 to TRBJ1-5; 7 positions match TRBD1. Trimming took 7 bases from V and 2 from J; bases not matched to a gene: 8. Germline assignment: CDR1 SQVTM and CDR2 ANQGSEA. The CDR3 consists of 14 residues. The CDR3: CSARAGGGNQPQHF. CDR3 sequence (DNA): TGCAGCGCCCGTGCAGGGGGTGGCAATCAGCCCCAGCATTTT. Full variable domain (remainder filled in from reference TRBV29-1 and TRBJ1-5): SAVISQKPSRDICQRGTSLTIQCQVDSQVTMMFWYRQQPGQSLTLIATANQGSEATYESGFVIDKFPISRPNLTFSTLTVSNMSPEDSSIYLCSARAGGGNQPQHFGDGTRLSIL.